Shown below are 14 T cell receptor beta chains from a single sample sequenced in a study of OX40 agonist ivuxolimab in advanced cancers. Sequencing used immunoSEQ multiplex PCR; TCRdb keeps in-frame clones, though not all of them. The table includes around 30,000 clones, around 80% detected once. This sample comprised CD4+ or CD8+ T cells sorted from blood, obtained in a trial of the OX40 agonist ivuxolimab. The receptors come from an adult with an advanced solid tumor such as melanoma, head and neck, liver or kidney cancer.

The J gene is TRBJ2-2, the V gene TRBV10-3; 10 nucleotides line up with TRBD1. V was clipped by 4 bases and J by 6 bases; unmatched bases: 2. The CDR3 covers 14 residues. Germline lookup yields CDR1 ENHRY and CDR2 SYGVKD. This CDR3 reads CAISGQGASGELFF. In nucleotides, the CDR3 is TGTGCCATCAGTGGACAGGGGGCATCCGGGGAGCTGTTTTTT.

The chain has TRBV5-4 and TRBJ1-2; D remains ambiguous. The CDR3 totals 12 residues. V gave up 3 bases and J gave up 5 bases, with 8 bases separating them. The germline gives CDR1 SGHNT, CDR2 YYREEE (reference sequence). DNA of the CDR3: TGTGCCAGCAGCTCGGACGGATATGGCTACACCTTC. Protein sequence: CASSSDGYGYTF.

This clone was seen a few times. The chain links TRBV5-5 to TRBJ2-6; the D is unclear. Trimming shortened V by 0 bases and J by 2 bases, and 12 bases separated the two germline ends. The CDR3 loop spans 17 amino acids. Looked up from germline, CDR1 is SGHKS and CDR2 is YYEKEE (reference sequence). DNA for the CDR3: TGTGCCAGCAGCTTGGCCGGCAGGTTGGCTGGGGCCAACGTCCTGACTTTC. As protein: CASSLAGRLAGANVLTF.

This clone was detected once. The CDR3, as DNA: TGTGCCAGCAGCACCCGGGGGTCGAGCTCTGGAAACACCATATATTTT. Translated: CASSTRGSSSGNTIYF. The rearrangement joins TRBV9 to TRBJ1-3; D is perhaps TRBD1 (5 bases). Trimming cost V 4 bases and J 0 bases, with 14 bases left between them. The CDR3 runs to 16 residues. Germline values: CDR1 SGDLS, CDR2 YYNGEE.

This chain links TRBV11-2 with TRBJ1-1; possibly TRBD1 for D (5 bases). This CDR3 spans 13 amino acids. Germline V lookup: CDR1 SGHAT, CDR2 FQNNGV. The ends were cut back, 1 base at V and 7 bases at J, with 10 bases in the middle. CDR3 in amino acids: CASSLVRVHEAFF. In nucleotides, the CDR3 is TGTGCCAGCAGCTTAGTCAGGGTACATGAAGCTTTCTTT. The whole variable domain, filled in from reference TRBV11-2 and TRBJ1-1, reads EAGVAQSPRYKIIEKRQSVAFWCNPISGHATLYWYQQILGQGPKLLIQFQNNGVVDDSQLPKDRFSAERLKGVDSTLKIQPAKLEDSAVYLCASSLVRVHEAFFGQGTRLTVV.

This clone was counted once. This rearrangement joins TRBV7-2 to TRBJ2-1; D unresolved. CDR1 is SGHTA and CDR2 is FQGNSA in the germline V gene. The CDR3 has 16 residues. Trimming removed 1 base from V and 0 bases from J, with 10 bases in between. Here the CDR3 reads CASSLGGGYSYNEQFF. The CDR3 DNA reads TGTGCCAGCAGCTTAGGAGGCGGCTACTCCTACAATGAGCAGTTCTTC.

This clone was picked up a small number of times. Other DNA variants within this sample encode the same CDR3. This rearrangement joins TRBV28 to TRBJ1-1; a possible D gene is TRBD1 (5 bases). The germline V gene has CDR1 MDHEN and CDR2 SYDVKM. The CDR3 loop spans 12 amino acids. The germline V and J ends were trimmed by 4 bases and 10 bases, with 13 bases remaining between them. This chain's CDR3 is CASSSIKGRAFF. The CDR3 region has the DNA TGTGCCAGCAGTTCGATAAAGGGACGAGCTTTCTTT.

The chain joins TRBV27 to TRBJ1-1; D is unresolved. Germline V gene sequence: CDR1 MNHEY, CDR2 SMNVEV (reference sequence). This CDR3 spans 15 amino acids. The V end lost 6 bases, the J end lost 4 bases, and 18 bases lay between the germline ends. This CDR3 is CASSPIAIPLTEAFF. As DNA, the CDR3 is TGTGCCAGCAGCCCAATTGCAATCCCACTCACTGAAGCTTTCTTT.

This clone was seen just once. This chain links TRBV5-8 with TRBJ2-3, with D possibly being TRBD2 (5 bases). The germline V and J ends were trimmed by 9 bases and 2 bases, with 16 bases remaining between them. The germline V gene has CDR1 SGHTS and CDR2 YDEGEE. The CDR3 loop spans 14 amino acids. Written as DNA, the CDR3 is TGTGCCACCCGGACCCGAGGGTCCACAGATACGCAGTATTTT. It translates to CATRTRGSTDTQYF. The full variable domain, with the rest looked up from reference TRBV5-8 and TRBJ2-3, is EAGVTQSPTHLIKTRGQQATLRCSPISGHTSVYWYQQALGLGLQFLLWYDEGEERNRGNFPPRFSGRQFPNYSSELNVNALELEDSALYLCATRTRGSTDTQYFGPGTRLTVL.

This clone was seen a few times. The gene calls are TRBV6-6 and TRBJ1-5; D gene uncertain. CDR1 and CDR2 from the germline V gene are MNHNY and SVGAGI (reference sequence). The CDR3 is made up of 14 amino acids. Trimming took 6 bases from V and 2 from J, leaving 11 bases between them. The CDR3: CASRPPGGNQPQHF. The CDR3 DNA sequence: TGTGCCAGCAGGCCCCCGGGAGGCAATCAGCCCCAGCATTTT.

This clone was picked up one time. V usage is TRBV4-3 and J usage is TRBJ2-7; 7 bases agree with TRBD2. V lost 4 bases and J lost 1; bases outside the gene matches: 10. Germline CDR1 LGHNA, CDR2 YSLEER. The CDR3 runs 16 residues. CDR3 sequence (DNA): TGCGCCAGCAGCCCACTTGGGGGAGCGGGGTCCTACGAGCAGTACTTC. It encodes CASSPLGGAGSYEQYF.

The chain has TRBV7-9 and TRBJ1-2; D is uncertain. The CDR3 length is 13 residues. Germline values: CDR1 SEHNR, CDR2 FQNEAQ (reference sequence). The germline V and J ends were trimmed by 2 bases and 6 bases, with 10 bases remaining between them. The CDR3 here is CASSLTPPNGYTF. In DNA form, the CDR3 reads TGTGCCAGCAGCTTAACCCCCCCAAATGGCTACACCTTC.

On this clone itself: Other DNA sequences from this sample encode an identical CDR3 as well. The chain has TRBV27 and TRBJ1-4; possibly TRBD1 for D (5 bases). V was trimmed by 6 bases and J by 4 bases, leaving 12 bases between them. The germline V gene has CDR1 MNHEY and CDR2 SMNVEV (reference sequence). CDR3 size: 14 residues. The CDR3 region is CASSRGGVNEKLFF. CDR3 DNA: TGTGCCAGCAGCCGGGGGGGAGTTAATGAAAAACTGTTTTTT.

The J gene is TRBJ2-7, the V gene TRBV14; D is unclear. The V gene lost 3 bases and the J gene lost 5 bases, with 5 bases spanning the gap. The germline CDR1 and CDR2 sequences are SGHDN and FVKESK. This CDR3 is built from 11 residues. The CDR3, as DNA: TGTGCCAGCAGCCAGAGGCACGAGCAGTACTTC. This sequence encodes CASSQRHEQYF. Filled out from reference TRBV14 and TRBJ2-7, the complete variable domain reads EAGVTQFPSHSVIEKGQTVTLRCDPISGHDNLYWYRRVMGKEIKFLLHFVKESKQDESGMPNNRFLAERTGGTYSTLKVQPAELEDSGVYFCASSQRHEQYFGPGTRLTVT.